One TCR beta chain is described in this entry. The data derive from a study of shared T cell receptors in the human thymus. Here immunoSEQ multiplex PCR was the method, and the copy in TCRdb shows in-frame clones only, minus some. The data show 600,000 or so clones, about 87% seen once. Germline CDR1 MDHEN, CDR2 SYDVKM. Trimming pared 3 bases from V and 2 bases from J, leaving 13 bases between. The CDR3 runs 15 residues. The data were also submitted as part of a second study, on human thymus T cells. From that study: Thymic resections from corrective heart surgery supplied the tissue. In thymic and blood repertoires alike, V and J usage looked biased.

Sequences were obtained from thymocytes. This chain connects TRBV28 to TRBJ1-1, with D possibly being TRBD1 (6 bases). This TCR derives from a boy in the first two years of life with a congenital heart defect. CDR3 sequence (DNA): TGTGCCAGCAGTTTGCCGGGGGGCGGAAACACTGAAGCTTTCTTT. As protein: CASSLPGGGNTEAFF.